This TCR beta chain was identified during a study of regulatory T cells in long-lasting Graves disease. CDR3-region Arm-PCR and iRepertoire HTBI primers produced the TCR beta libraries. TCRdb re-analysed the multiplex PCR reads in MiXCR, keeping a single row per CDR3 protein. Of more than 400,000 distinct CDR3 sequences detected, roughly 15% appear once; the ten largest clones hold about 10%. Looked up from germline, CDR1 is SEHNR and CDR2 is FQNEAQ (reference sequence). The V end lost 5 bases, the J end lost 8 bases, and 10 bases lay between the germline ends. The CDR3 is 12 residues long. This sample's time point: newly diagnosed GD, antithyroid drugs for less than 3 months. RNA extracted from PBMCs served as the sequencing template. With EDTA tubes as the receptacles, around 10 milliliters of peripheral blood were drawn. This same sample was also taken into another study, of T cells in Graves' hyperthyroidism and ophthalmopathy. From that second work: Not enrolled were patients with uncontrolled infection, other autoimmune disease, pregnancy or lactation. Orbital computed tomography and thyroid ultrasound, together with serum TRAb and thyroxine and clinical symptoms, were used for diagnoses. Primed by the HTBI set, a first-round RT-PCR was run on the TCR CDR3.

The chain is built from TRBV7-9 and TRBJ2-1; no firm D call. This clonotype was obtained from a woman younger than 45 with Graves disease. The material was peripheral blood mononuclear cells (PBMCs), obtained at new diagnosis, from a patient treated with antithyroid drugs. CDR3 bases: TGTGCCAGCAGCCTCGGACGGTATGAGCAGTTCTTC. The encoded protein is CASSLGRYEQFF.